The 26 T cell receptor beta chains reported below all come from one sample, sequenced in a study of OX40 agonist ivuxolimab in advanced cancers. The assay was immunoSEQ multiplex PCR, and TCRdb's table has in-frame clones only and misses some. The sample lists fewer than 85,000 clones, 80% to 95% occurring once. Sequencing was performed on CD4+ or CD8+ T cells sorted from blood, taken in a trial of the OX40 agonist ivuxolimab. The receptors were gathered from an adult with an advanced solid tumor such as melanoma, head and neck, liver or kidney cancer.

CDR3 nucleotide sequence: TGTGCCAGCAGCTTAGCCGCCAATGAGCAGTTCTTC. Amino acids: CASSLAANEQFF. This chain links TRBV11-2 with TRBJ2-1; the D is unclear. From germline, CDR1 is SGHAT and CDR2 FQNNGV. CDR3 length: 12 amino acids. V was shortened by 1 base and J by 6 bases, with 4 bases between the two germline ends.

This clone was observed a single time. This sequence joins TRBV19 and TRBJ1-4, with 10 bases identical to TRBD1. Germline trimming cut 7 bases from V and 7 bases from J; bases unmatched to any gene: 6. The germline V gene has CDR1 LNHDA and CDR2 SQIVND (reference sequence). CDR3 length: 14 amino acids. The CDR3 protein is CASTLTGGGEKLFF. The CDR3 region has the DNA TGTGCCAGTACGCTGACAGGGGGCGGTGAAAAACTGTTTTTT.

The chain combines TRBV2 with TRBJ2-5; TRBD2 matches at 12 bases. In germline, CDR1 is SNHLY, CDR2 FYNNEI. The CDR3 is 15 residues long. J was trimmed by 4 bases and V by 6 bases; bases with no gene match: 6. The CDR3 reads CASRQLAGGSETQYF. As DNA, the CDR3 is TGTGCCAGCAGGCAACTAGCGGGGGGTTCAGAGACCCAGTACTTC.

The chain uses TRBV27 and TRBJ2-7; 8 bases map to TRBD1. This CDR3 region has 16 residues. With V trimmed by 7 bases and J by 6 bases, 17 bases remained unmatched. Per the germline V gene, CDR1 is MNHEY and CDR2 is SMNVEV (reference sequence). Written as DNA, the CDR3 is TGTGCCAGCACCACTTTTACAGGGGGGCTCGGCGGCGAGCAGTACTTC. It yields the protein CASTTFTGGLGGEQYF.

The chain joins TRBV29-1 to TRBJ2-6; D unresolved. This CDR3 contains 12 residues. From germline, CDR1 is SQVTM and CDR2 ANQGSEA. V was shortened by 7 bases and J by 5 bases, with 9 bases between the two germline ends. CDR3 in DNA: TGCAGCGCCTCGAGTTGGGCCAACGTCCTGACTTTC. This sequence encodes CSASSWANVLTF. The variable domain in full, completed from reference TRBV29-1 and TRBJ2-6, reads SAVISQKPSRDICQRGTSLTIQCQVDSQVTMMFWYRQQPGQSLTLIATANQGSEATYESGFVIDKFPISRPNLTFSTLTVSNMSPEDSSIYLCSASSWANVLTFGAGSRLTVL.

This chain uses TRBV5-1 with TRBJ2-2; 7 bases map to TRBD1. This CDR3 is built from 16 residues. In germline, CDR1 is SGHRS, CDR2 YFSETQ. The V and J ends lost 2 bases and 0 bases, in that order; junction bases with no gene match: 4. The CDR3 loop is CASSLLDRSNTGELFF. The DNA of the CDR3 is TGCGCCAGCAGCTTACTGGACAGGTCGAACACCGGGGAGCTGTTTTTT.

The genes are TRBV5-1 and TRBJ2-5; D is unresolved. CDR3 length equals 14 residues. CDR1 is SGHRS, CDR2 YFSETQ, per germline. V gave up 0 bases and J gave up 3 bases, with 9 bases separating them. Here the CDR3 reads CASSLVSSKETQYF. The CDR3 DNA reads TGCGCCAGCAGCTTGGTGTCTAGTAAAGAGACCCAGTACTTC.

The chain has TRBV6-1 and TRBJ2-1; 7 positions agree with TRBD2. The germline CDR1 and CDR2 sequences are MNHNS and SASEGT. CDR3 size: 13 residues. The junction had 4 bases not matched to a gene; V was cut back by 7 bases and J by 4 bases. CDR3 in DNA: TGTGCCAGCAATCGAGCGGGATACAATGAGCAGTTCTTC. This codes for CASNRAGYNEQFF.

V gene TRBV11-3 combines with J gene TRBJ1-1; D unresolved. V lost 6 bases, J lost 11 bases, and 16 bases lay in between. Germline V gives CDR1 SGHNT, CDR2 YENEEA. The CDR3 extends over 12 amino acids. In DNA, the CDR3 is TGTGCCAGCAGTTTGCTCGAGACTGGGGCTTTCTTT. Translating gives CASSLLETGAFF.

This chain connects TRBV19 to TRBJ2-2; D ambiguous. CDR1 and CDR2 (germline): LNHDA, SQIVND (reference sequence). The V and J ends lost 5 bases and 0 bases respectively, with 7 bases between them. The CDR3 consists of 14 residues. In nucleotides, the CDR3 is TGTGCCAGTAGTTTCCGGACGAACACCGGGGAGCTGTTTTTT. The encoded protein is CASSFRTNTGELFF. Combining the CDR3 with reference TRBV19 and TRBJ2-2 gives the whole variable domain DGGITQSPKYLFRKEGQNVTLSCEQNLNHDAMYWYRQDPGQGLRLIYYSQIVNDFQKGDIAEGYSVSREKKESFPLTVTSAQKNPTAFYLCASSFRTNTGELFFGEGSRLTVL.

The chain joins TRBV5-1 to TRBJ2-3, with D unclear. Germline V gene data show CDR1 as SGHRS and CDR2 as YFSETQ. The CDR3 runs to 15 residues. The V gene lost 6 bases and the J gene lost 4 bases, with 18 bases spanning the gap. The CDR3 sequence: CASTYQALLSDTQYF. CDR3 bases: TGCGCCAGCACCTACCAAGCCTTGCTATCAGATACGCAGTATTTT.

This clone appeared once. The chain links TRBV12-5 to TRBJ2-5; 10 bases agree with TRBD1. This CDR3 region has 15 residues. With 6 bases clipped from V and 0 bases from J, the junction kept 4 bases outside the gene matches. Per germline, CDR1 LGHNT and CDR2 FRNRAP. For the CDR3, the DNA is TGTGCTAGTGGGCCCGGGACAGGGGACCAAGAGACCCAGTACTTC. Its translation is CASGPGTGDQETQYF. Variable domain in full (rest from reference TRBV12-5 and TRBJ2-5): DARVTQTPRHKVTEMGQEVTMRCQPILGHNTVFWYRQTMMQGLELLAYFRNRAPLDDSGMPKDRFSAEMPDATLATLKIQPSEPRDSAVYFCASGPGTGDQETQYFGPGTRLLVL.

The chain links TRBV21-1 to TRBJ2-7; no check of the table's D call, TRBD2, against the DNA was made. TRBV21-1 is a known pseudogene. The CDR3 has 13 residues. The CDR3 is CASRRGLVYEQYF. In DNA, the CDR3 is TGTGCCAGTAGGAGGGGCTTGGTCTACGAGCAGTACTTC.

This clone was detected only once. For the CDR3, the DNA is TGTGCCAGCTCACCCGCCACCCACACCGGGGAGCTGTTTTTT. As protein: CASSPATHTGELFF. This rearrangement joins TRBV18 to TRBJ2-2; no reliable D call. The CDR3 loop spans 14 amino acids. The germline V gene encodes CDR1 KGHSH and CDR2 LQKENI. V lost 3 bases and J 3 bases, leaving 8 bases between the germline ends.

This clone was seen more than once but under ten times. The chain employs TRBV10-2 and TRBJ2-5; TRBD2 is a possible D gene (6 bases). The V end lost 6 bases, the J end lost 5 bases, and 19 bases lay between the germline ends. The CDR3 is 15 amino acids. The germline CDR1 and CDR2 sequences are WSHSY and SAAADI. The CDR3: CASRKGTQTWETQYF. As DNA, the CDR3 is TGCGCCAGCAGAAAGGGGACTCAAACATGGGAGACCCAGTACTTC.

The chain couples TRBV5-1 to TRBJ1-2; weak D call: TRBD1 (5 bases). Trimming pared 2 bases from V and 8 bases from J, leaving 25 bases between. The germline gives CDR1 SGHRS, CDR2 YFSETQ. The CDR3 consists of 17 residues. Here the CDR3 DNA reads TGCGCCAGCAGCTTCACCGGGACCCCCGAGAACTTTGGCGGCTACACCTTC. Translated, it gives CASSFTGTPENFGGYTF. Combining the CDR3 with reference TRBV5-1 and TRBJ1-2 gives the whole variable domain KAGVTQTPRYLIKTRGQQVTLSCSPISGHRSVSWYQQTPGQGLQFLFEYFSETQRNKGNFPGRFSGRQFSNSRSEMNVSTLELGDSALYLCASSFTGTPENFGGYTFGSGTRLTVV.

In DNA, the CDR3 is TGTGCCGGTAATACAGGGGCAAGCAATCAGCCCCAGCATTTT. Residues: CAGNTGASNQPQHF. The chain carries TRBV6-1 and TRBJ1-5, with 7 bases matching TRBD1. V shed 11 bases, J shed 1 base, and the junction held 8 bases outside the gene matches. Germline V CDR1 and CDR2: MNHNS, SASEGT. The CDR3 is made up of 14 amino acids.

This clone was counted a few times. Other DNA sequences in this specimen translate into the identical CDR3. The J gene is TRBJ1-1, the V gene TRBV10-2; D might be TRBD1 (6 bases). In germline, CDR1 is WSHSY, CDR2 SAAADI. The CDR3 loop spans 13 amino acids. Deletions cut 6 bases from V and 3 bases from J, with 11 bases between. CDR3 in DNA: TGCGCCAGCAGCAGGGACACCTACACTGAAGCTTTCTTT. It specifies CASSRDTYTEAFF.

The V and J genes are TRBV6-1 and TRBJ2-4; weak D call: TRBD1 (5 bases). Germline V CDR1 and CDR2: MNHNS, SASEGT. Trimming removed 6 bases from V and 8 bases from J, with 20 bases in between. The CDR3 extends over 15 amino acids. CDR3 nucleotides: TGTGCCAGCAGAGTGGACAAGCCAGGTTTAGACATTCAGTACTTC. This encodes CASRVDKPGLDIQYF.

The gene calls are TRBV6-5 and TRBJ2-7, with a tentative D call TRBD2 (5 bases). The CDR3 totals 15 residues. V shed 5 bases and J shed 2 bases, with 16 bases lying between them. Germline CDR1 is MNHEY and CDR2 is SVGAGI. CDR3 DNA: TGTGCCAGCAGTCCCGGACTCCTCTCAACCTACGAGCAGTACTTC. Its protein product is CASSPGLLSTYEQYF.

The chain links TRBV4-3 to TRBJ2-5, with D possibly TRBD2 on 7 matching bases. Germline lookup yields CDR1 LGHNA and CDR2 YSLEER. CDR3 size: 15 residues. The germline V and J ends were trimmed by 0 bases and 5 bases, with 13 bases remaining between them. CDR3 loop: CASSQDGGAGETQYF. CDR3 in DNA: TGCGCCAGCAGCCAAGATGGGGGGGCCGGCGAGACCCAGTACTTC.

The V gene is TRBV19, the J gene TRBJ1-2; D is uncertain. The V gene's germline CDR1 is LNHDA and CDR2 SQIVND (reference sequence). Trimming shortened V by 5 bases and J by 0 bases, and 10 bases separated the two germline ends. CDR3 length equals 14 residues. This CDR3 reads CASSGLAANYGYTF. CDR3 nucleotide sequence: TGTGCCAGTAGTGGGCTAGCTGCTAACTATGGCTACACCTTC.

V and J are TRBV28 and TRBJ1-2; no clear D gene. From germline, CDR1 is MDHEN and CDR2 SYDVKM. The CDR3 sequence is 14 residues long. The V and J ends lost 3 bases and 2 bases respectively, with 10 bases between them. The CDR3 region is CASSLEQGNYGYTF. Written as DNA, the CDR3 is TGTGCCAGCAGTTTGGAGCAAGGGAACTATGGCTACACCTTC.

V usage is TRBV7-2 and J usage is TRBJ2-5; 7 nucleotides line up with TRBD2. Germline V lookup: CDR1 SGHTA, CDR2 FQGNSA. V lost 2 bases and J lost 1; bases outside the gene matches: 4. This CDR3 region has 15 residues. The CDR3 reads CASSLTGTTQETQYF. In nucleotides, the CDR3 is TGTGCCAGCAGCTTAACCGGGACTACCCAAGAGACCCAGTACTTC.

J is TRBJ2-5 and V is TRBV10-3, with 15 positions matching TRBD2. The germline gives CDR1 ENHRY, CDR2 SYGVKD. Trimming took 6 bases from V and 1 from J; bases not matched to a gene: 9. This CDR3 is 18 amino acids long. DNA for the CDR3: TGTGCCATCAGAGGGACTAGCGGGGGGTCCCACCTCCAAGAGACCCAGTACTTC. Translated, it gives CAIRGTSGGSHLQETQYF.

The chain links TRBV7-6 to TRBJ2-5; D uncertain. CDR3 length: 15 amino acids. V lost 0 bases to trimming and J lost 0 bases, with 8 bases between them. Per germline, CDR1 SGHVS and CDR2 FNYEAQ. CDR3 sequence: CASSLASGYQETQYF. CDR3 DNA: TGTGCCAGCAGCTTAGCGTCCGGTTACCAAGAGACCCAGTACTTC.